This T cell receptor beta chain was identified during a study of T cell repertoires in Merkel cell carcinoma (dated by TCRdb to the late 2010s). Looking at the study overall: Patients who had received intralesional immunotherapy or systemic immune checkpoint blockade ahead of the biopsy were left out. Tetramer sorting, cloning and paired TCR sequencing of expanded tumor-infiltrating lymphocytes were first used to define MCPyV-specific clonotypes. To be included, a participant needed a diagnosis of MCPyV-positive Merkel cell carcinoma and tumor-infiltrating lymphocytes that had been successfully expanded in vitro.

The paper as a whole reports these results and caveats: The study did not examine normal tissue biopsies.

With respect to this clone: The clone's antigen remains unknown. Base qualities are not at hand, and no much larger clone is one base apart.

From a lookup of the germline V gene, CDR1 and CDR2 are KGHSH and LQKENI. V trim: 2 bases; J trim: 2 bases; unmatched bases: 6. The CDR3 numbers 16 residues from cysteine through phenylalanine. Kept here is only the CDR3 DNA, which spans 48 bases and is read in frame from base 1. Each study subject had MCPyV-positive Merkel cell carcinoma confirmed by biopsy and had serum antibodies to T-antigen that tested positive. Genomic DNA was extracted from over five adjacent 10-micron frozen tumor sections without cell sorting or culture. Optimal cutting temperature compound was used to freeze tumor biopsy tissue measuring roughly 5 x 5 x 5 mm. The presence of abundant Merkel cell carcinoma and infiltrating cells in the frozen biopsy was confirmed on hematoxylin and eosin scout sections. The immunoSEQ assay was used both to sequence TRB CDR3 from tumor genomic DNA and to process the resulting data. In its TCRdb copy, this immuneACCESS table keeps in-frame sequences only and misses some clones. Where compared with another copy, unresolved V genes explain less than half of these, and the others have no known cause. The sample table holds approximately 14,000 clones, of which 76% were seen once. The ten largest clones capture 17% of the sample.

Sequencing was performed on tumor tissue. This receptor was obtained from an adult with Merkel cell carcinoma. This receptor chain uses TRBV18 and TRBJ1-2; the central 9 bases match TRBD1. This receptor has the CDR3 CASSPTSQGANYGYTF. The base sequence is TGTGCCAGCTCACCAACCTCACAGGGGGCGAACTATGGCTACACCTTC.